This TCR beta chain was recorded in a study of T-cell reconstitution after alpha-beta-depleted transplantation in children (dated by TCRdb to the mid-2010s). Broadly, across the study: Using TCR repertoire profiling, the study followed T-cell immune reconstitution in a quantitative way in children after TCRalphabeta/CD19-depleted allogeneic hematopoietic cell transplantation.

Receptors were amplified or captured by PCR. TCRdb names Illumina HiSeq 2500 as the instrument used. Molecular barcoding was employed in the preparation of TCR libraries, with unique molecular identifiers being used to normalize TCRbeta repertoire quantification. TCRdb applied fastp at Q25 and MiXCR to the public reads, then kept only in-frame beta chains. Identical CDR3 proteins give one entry, which carries the most common genes and DNA. The sample has fewer than 700,000 distinct CDR3 sequences on record, 23% of them singletons. The top ten hold 11% to 15% of the sample. Beyond this particular receptor, the publication reports: Hyperexpanded clone frequencies declined over subsequent months; after one year, T-cell counts and TCRbeta diversity were mostly attributed to newly produced T cells. The apparently early alphabetaT-cell count recovery about two months after transplant was reportedly dependent on only several hundred rapidly expanded clones derived from non-depleted graft cells. In some patients, the high TCRbeta diversity seen at day 60 was put down to recipient T cells and intrathymic progenitors that had survived conditioning.

For this clonotype: Its antigen is not yet known. No much larger clonotype is one base removed from it; base qualities were not supplied.

What this sample's treatment or condition label stands for: allogeneic hematopoietic cell transplantation with graft depleted of TCRalphabeta T cells and CD19 B cells. Transplant recipients were children who received TCRalphabeta/CD19-depleted allogeneic hematopoietic cell grafts. The material sequenced was PBMCs, mostly from graft donor cells, taken 360 days after TCRalphabeta/CD19-depleted stem cell transplant. The TCR originated in a boy under three years old who had a stem cell transplant for acute myeloid leukemia, so the T cells may come from the graft donor.

CDR3 region: CASSQTTAGGLITDTQYF. The sequence in DNA is TGCGCCAGCAGCCAGACTACAGCCGGGGGCCTTATCACAGATACGCAGTATTTT. This receptor chain uses TRBV4-3 and TRBJ2-3, with the D call perhaps TRBD1 or TRBD2, as 6 bases match in each case. Based on the germline V gene, the CDR1 and CDR2 sequences are LGHNA and YSLEER. Cut back by 3 bases and 2 bases, the V and J ends lie 21 bases apart. From its cysteine to its phenylalanine, the CDR3 spans 18 amino acids. CDR3 DNA is the only sequence kept; it has 54 bases, read in frame from the first base.